Shown below are 15 T cell receptor beta chains from a single sample sequenced in a study of cytomegalovirus exposure and HLA in healthy donors. Repertoires were generated with immunoSEQ multiplex PCR, while TCRdb's copy carries only in-frame clones and drops some. The sample includes some 200,000 clones, about four fifths of them seen just once. Sequenced: PBMCs. Source of these receptors: a woman aged 18 to 35 in good health and CMV-seropositive.

The genes are TRBV5-5 and TRBJ2-7, with 10 bases lining up with TRBD2. Germline V gives CDR1 SGHKS, CDR2 YYEKEE (reference sequence). V trimming: 6 bases; J trimming: 5 bases; junction bases outside the gene matches: 11. The CDR3 runs to 15 residues. Here the CDR3 reads CASKPATSGLNEQYF. CDR3 sequence (DNA): TGTGCCAGCAAGCCAGCGACTAGCGGGCTGAACGAGCAGTACTTC.

V usage is TRBV2 and J usage is TRBJ1-1; D uncertain. V was pared by 6 bases and J by 0 bases, with 11 bases between. Germline V gene sequence: CDR1 SNHLY, CDR2 FYNNEI. The CDR3 is made up of 14 amino acids. This CDR3 is CASSGREMNTEAFF. The CDR3, as DNA: TGTGCCAGCAGCGGACGGGAAATGAACACTGAAGCTTTCTTT.

The chain uses TRBV11-3 and TRBJ2-2; 9 bases are shared with TRBD2. V shed 1 base and J 6 bases; nucleotides not matched to a gene: 3. The CDR3 is 15 amino acids. Germline values: CDR1 SGHNT, CDR2 YENEEA. This CDR3 reads CASSLGGTSSGELFF. The DNA of the CDR3 is TGTGCCAGCAGCTTAGGCGGGACTAGCTCCGGGGAGCTGTTTTTT.

As for this clone: Different DNA sequences within this sample yield the same CDR3. The CDR3 spells CASSFGTGGNQPQHF. The CDR3 nucleotides are TGCGCCAGCAGCTTTGGGACAGGGGGCAATCAGCCCCAGCATTTT. J is TRBJ1-5 and V is TRBV5-1, with TRBD1 matching over 10 bases. CDR1 and CDR2 from the germline V gene are SGHRS and YFSETQ. Losses at the gene ends were 2 bases for V and 2 bases for J; bases not matched to a gene: 1. The CDR3 length is 15 residues.

The rearrangement uses TRBV9 and TRBJ1-6; D uncertain. The CDR3 extends over 13 amino acids. V gave up 4 bases and J gave up 7 bases, with 9 bases separating them. Germline assignment: CDR1 SGDLS and CDR2 YYNGEE. CDR3 DNA sequence: TGTGCCAGCAGCCTTGCCCGGAATTCACCCCTCCACTTT. This sequence encodes CASSLARNSPLHF.

This chain joins TRBV2 and TRBJ2-1; 11 bases map to TRBD2. CDR1 and CDR2 from the germline V gene are SNHLY and FYNNEI. The CDR3 runs to 13 residues. Germline trimming cut 10 bases from V and 5 bases from J; bases unmatched to any gene: 4. The CDR3 here is CAILAGGDNEQFF. The DNA of the CDR3 is TGTGCCATCCTAGCGGGGGGCGACAATGAGCAGTTCTTC.

V and J are TRBV5-1 and TRBJ2-3; TRBD2 might be the D (6 bases). The CDR3 length is 16 residues. The V gene's germline CDR1 is SGHRS and CDR2 YFSETQ. V dropped 0 bases and J dropped 0 bases, with 11 bases sitting between them. CDR3 sequence: CASSLVAGTSTDTQYF. CDR3 in DNA: TGCGCCAGCAGCTTGGTCGCCGGGACTAGCACAGATACGCAGTATTTT. The full variable domain, in which reference TRBV5-1 and TRBJ2-3 provide the parts outside the CDR3, is KAGVTQTPRYLIKTRGQQVTLSCSPISGHRSVSWYQQTPGQGLQFLFEYFSETQRNKGNFPGRFSGRQFSNSRSEMNVSTLELGDSALYLCASSLVAGTSTDTQYFGPGTRLTVL.

The chain employs TRBV7-7 and TRBJ2-5, with D perhaps TRBD2 (5 bases). Trimming shortened V by 5 bases and J by 5 bases, and 12 bases separated the two germline ends. The CDR3 is made up of 13 amino acids. The germline CDR1 and CDR2 sequences are SSHAT and FNYEAQ (reference sequence). CDR3 sequence reads: CASSASQSETQYF. CDR3 sequence (DNA): TGTGCCAGCAGCGCTAGCCAGTCGGAGACCCAGTACTTC.

V usage is TRBV7-6 and J usage is TRBJ2-7, with D tentatively TRBD2 (6 bases). The CDR3 loop spans 13 amino acids. V lost 5 bases and J 2 bases, leaving 10 bases between the germline ends. Germline CDR1 is SGHVS and CDR2 is FNYEAQ. The CDR3 nucleotides read TGTGCCAGCAGCGGTGGCGGGGCCTACGAGCAGTACTTC. As protein: CASSGGGAYEQYF. Complete variable domain (other parts from reference TRBV7-6 and TRBJ2-7): GAGVSQSPRYKVTKRGQDVALRCDPISGHVSLYWYRQALGQGPEFLTYFNYEAQQDKSGLPNDRFSAERPEGSISTLTIQRTEQRDSAMYRCASSGGGAYEQYFGPGTRLTVT.

This rearrangement joins TRBV6-1 to TRBJ2-6, with 8 bases that match TRBD1. Unmatched junction bases numbered 7, after V lost 8 bases and J lost 4 bases. Per the germline V gene, CDR1 is MNHNS and CDR2 is SASEGT. CDR3 length: 15 residues. CDR3 protein: CASCRGLRGANVLTF. CDR3 nucleotides: TGTGCCAGCTGCAGGGGGCTGAGAGGGGCCAACGTCCTGACTTTC.

The gene calls are TRBV1 and TRBJ2-3; the DNA was not compared with TRBD2, the D call given in the table. TRBV1 is noted as a pseudogene. CDR3 length: 14 amino acids. The DNA of the CDR3 is TGCACCCCAACAAGCGGGGGGCGCACAGATACGCAGTATTTT. Protein: CTPTSGGRTDTQYF.

The chain employs TRBV6-6 and TRBJ2-5; D ambiguous. V was pared by 3 bases and J by 1 base, with 6 bases between. Germline V gene sequence: CDR1 MNHNY, CDR2 SVGAGI (reference sequence). The CDR3 contains 13 residues. This chain's CDR3 is CASSYVFQETQYF. The CDR3 DNA follows: TGTGCCAGCAGTTATGTCTTCCAAGAGACCCAGTACTTC.

The CDR3 sequence is CASSLRGGARAFF. In DNA form, the CDR3 reads TGTGCCAGCAGCTTGCGAGGGGGGGCGAGAGCTTTCTTT. The chain has TRBV7-6 and TRBJ1-1; a possible D gene is TRBD1 (6 bases). CDR1 and CDR2 (germline): SGHVS, FNYEAQ. The CDR3 extends over 13 amino acids. The V end was cut by 3 bases, the J end by 10 bases, with 15 bases between.

CDR3 residues: CASSVRQGAQPQHF. In DNA form, the CDR3 reads TGTGCCAGCAGCGTACGACAGGGGGCTCAGCCCCAGCATTTT. The genes are TRBV5-6 and TRBJ1-5; TRBD1 matches at 10 bases. CDR3 length: 14 residues. Trimming removed 4 bases from V and 6 bases from J; junction bases left unmatched: 4. CDR1 is SGHDT and CDR2 is YYEEEE in the germline V gene.

This clone has ten or more counts. CDR3 sequence (DNA): TGTGCCAGCATGGCCGAGGGTGGTCACAATGAGCAGTTCTTC. It codes for CASMAEGGHNEQFF. The rearrangement links TRBV25-1 to TRBJ2-1, with D possibly TRBD2 on 5 matching bases. Germline V CDR1 and CDR2: MGHDK, SYGVNS. This CDR3 has 14 residues. V was clipped by 7 bases and J by 5 bases, with 15 bases between them.